This T cell receptor beta chain was retrieved from a study of molecular identifiers for immune sequencing clone quantification. Isolation of naive CD8 T cells was achieved by sorting on a CD8+CD4-CCR7+CD45RA+ phenotype. With 0 bases removed from V and 1 base from J, the gap between germline ends came to 13 bases. Germline-derived CDR1 and CDR2 are LGHNA and YSLEER. The CDR3 runs to 17 residues. Broader study findings: Spiked TCR RNA from one Jurkat cell reportedly showed up when mixed among around 1 million naive cells. Clones above 20 RNA copies held over 97% of effector molecules, under 1% in naive cells.

With respect to this clonotype: Its target is unknown.

From the PCR reads, TCRdb called clonotypes with MiXCR, one entry per CDR3 protein. The sample lists nearly 55,000 distinct CDR3 sequences; just over 35% were seen once. This chain joins TRBV4-3 and TRBJ2-1; D may be TRBD1 or TRBD2 (5 bases each). This TCR came from a human donor in good health. Some libraries in this study had Jurkat cell RNA spiked in. Sequenced sample: naive CD8+ T cells from blood, with Jurkat cell RNA spiked in. The subset was: FACS-sorted CD8+CD4-CCR7+CD45RA+ naive T cells. CDR3 amino acids: CASSQDMRGLSYNEQFF. The CDR3 region has the DNA TGCGCCAGCAGCCAAGATATGAGGGGCCTGTCCTACAATGAGCAGTTCTTC.